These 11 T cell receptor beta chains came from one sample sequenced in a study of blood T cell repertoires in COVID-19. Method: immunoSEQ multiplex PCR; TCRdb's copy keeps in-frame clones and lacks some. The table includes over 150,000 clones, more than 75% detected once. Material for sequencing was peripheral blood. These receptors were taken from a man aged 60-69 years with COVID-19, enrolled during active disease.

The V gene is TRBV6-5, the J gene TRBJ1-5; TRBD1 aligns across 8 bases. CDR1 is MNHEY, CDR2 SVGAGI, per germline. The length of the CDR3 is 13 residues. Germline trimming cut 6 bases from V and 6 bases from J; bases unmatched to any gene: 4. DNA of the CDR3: TGTGCCAGCAGAGCGGACAGGGCTCAGCCCCAGCATTTT. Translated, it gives CASRADRAQPQHF.

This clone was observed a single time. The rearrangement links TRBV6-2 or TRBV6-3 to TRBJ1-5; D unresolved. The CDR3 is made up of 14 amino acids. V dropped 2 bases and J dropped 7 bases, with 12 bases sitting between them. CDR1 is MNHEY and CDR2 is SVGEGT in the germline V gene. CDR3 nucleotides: TGTGCCAGCAGTTACGTGGCGACTCGGCAGCCCCAGCATTTT. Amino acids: CASSYVATRQPQHF.

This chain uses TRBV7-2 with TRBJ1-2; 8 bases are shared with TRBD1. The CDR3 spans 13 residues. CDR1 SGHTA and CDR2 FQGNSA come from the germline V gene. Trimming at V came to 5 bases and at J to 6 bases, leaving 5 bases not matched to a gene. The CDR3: CASSPQGVDGYTF. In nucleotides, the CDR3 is TGTGCCAGCAGCCCACAGGGGGTGGATGGCTACACCTTC.

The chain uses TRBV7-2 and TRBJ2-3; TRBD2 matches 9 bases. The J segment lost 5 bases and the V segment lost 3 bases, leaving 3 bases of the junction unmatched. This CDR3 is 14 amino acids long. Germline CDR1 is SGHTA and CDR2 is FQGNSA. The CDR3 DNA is TGTGCCAGCAGCTTCCCAGCGGGGGGAGATACGCAGTATTTT. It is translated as CASSFPAGGDTQYF.

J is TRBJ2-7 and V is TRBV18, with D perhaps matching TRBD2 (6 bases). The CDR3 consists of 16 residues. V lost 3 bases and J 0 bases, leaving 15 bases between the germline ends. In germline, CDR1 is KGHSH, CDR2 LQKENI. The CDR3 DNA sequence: TGTGCCAGCTCACCCCAGCGGGCAGCCGGCTCCTACGAGCAGTACTTC. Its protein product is CASSPQRAAGSYEQYF.

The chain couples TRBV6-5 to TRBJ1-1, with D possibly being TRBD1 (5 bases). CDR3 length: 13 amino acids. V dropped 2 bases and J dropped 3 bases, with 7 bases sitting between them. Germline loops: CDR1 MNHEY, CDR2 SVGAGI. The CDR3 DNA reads TGTGCCAGCAGTTACGGGGGGGACACTGAAGCTTTCTTT. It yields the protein CASSYGGDTEAFF.

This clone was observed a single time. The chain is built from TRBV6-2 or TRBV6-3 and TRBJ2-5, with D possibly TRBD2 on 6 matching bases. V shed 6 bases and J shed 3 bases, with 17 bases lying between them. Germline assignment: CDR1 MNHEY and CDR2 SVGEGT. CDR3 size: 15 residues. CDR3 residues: CASSSAGWREETQYF. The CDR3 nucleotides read TGTGCCAGCAGCAGCGCTGGGTGGAGGGAAGAGACCCAGTACTTC.

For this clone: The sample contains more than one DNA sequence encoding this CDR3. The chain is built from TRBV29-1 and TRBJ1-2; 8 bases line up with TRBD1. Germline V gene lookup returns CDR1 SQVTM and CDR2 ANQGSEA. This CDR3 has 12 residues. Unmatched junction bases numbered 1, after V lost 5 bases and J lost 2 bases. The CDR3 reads CSVQGANYGYTF. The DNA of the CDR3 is TGCAGCGTTCAGGGGGCGAACTATGGCTACACCTTC.

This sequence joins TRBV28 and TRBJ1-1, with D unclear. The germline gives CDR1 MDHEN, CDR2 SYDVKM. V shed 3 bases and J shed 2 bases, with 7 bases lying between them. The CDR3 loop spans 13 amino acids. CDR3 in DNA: TGTGCCAGCAGTTTTGAGGTTAACACTGAAGCTTTCTTT. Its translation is CASSFEVNTEAFF.

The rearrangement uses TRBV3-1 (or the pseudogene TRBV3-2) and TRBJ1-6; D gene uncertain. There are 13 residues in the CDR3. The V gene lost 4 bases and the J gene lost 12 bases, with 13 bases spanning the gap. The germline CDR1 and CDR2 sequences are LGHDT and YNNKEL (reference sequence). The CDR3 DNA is TGTGCCAGCAGCCCGTCCCCAGAAATACCCCTCCACTTT. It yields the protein CASSPSPEIPLHF.

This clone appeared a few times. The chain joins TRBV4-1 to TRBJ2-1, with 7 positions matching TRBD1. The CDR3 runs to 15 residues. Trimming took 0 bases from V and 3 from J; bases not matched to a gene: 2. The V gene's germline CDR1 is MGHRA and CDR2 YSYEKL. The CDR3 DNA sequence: TGCGCCAGCAGCCAAGATCCAGGGGGCTACAATGAGCAGTTCTTC. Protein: CASSQDPGGYNEQFF.